Sequencing of this T cell receptor beta chain was carried out in a study of T cell changes during pregnancy in multiple sclerosis (dated by TCRdb to about 2019). In terms of the full investigation: The study looked at changes in the T cell repertoire across pregnancy in women with multiple sclerosis.

Receptor libraries were prepared by the immunoSEQ multiplex PCR assay. TCRdb provides this immuneACCESS table in a form limited to in-frame rearrangements. Some clones are lacking; in checked studies, under half of them reflect an unresolved V gene, and why the rest are absent is not known. The sample table shows 65,000 to 70,000 clones, and more than 90% are seen once. 2% to 2.5% of the sample is in the top ten clones. The germline V gene encodes CDR1 MNHNY and CDR2 SVGAGI (reference sequence). From its cysteine to its phenylalanine, the CDR3 spans 14 amino acids. The sequence is cut down to CDR3 DNA, 42 bases in frame from base 1. V is pruned by 5 bases and J by 2 bases, leaving 5 bases of the junction without a gene match. Notes on this clone: Its specific antigen is unknown. Base qualities are not recorded, but no much larger clone differs from it by a single base.

The sequence derives from a female donor with multiple sclerosis, enrolled in a pregnancy study. This chain is built from TRBV6-6 and TRBJ2-5, and 7 junction bases match TRBD2. The starting material was peripheral blood, obtained in the first trimester of pregnancy. The nucleotide sequence is TGTGCCAGCAGTGACCCGGGGGGACAAGAGACCCAGTACTTC. This yields the protein CASSDPGGQETQYF.